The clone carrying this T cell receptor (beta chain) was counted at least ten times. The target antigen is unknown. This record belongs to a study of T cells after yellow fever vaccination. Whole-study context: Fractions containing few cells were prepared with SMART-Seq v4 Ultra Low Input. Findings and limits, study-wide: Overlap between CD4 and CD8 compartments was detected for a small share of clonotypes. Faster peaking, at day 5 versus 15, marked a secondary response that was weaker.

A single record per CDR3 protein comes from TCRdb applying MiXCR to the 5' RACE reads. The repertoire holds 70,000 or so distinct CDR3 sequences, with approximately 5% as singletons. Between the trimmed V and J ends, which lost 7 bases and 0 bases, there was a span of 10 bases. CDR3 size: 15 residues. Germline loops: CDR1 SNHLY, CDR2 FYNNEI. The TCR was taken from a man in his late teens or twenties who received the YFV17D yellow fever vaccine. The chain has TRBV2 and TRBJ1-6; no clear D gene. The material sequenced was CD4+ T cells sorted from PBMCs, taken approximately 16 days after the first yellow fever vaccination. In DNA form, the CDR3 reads TGTGCCAGCAATCCACCTCCCTCCTATAATTCACCCCTCCACTTT. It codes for CASNPPPSYNSPLHF.